This T cell receptor beta chain was found in a study of control samples from healthy donors and cancer patients. V shed 4 bases and J 8 bases; nucleotides not matched to a gene: 4. This CDR3 has 11 residues. Germline V lookup: CDR1 SQVTM, CDR2 ANQGSEA. The protocol was immunoSEQ multiplex PCR, while the TCRdb copy is restricted to in-frame clones and leaves out a portion. Here the sample spans about 130,000 clones, 89% being singletons. The sample taken for sequencing was PBMCs. The receptor was isolated from a man aged 45-60 years with head and neck cancer. The rearrangement joins TRBV29-1 to TRBJ1-2; 7 bases map to TRBD1. CDR3: CSVGRGDGYTF. The CDR3 region has the DNA TGCAGCGTTGGCAGGGGGGACGGCTACACCTTC.